This T cell receptor (beta chain) is drawn from a study of post-analysis software for immune sequencing data. The wider study: Relapsing-remitting, secondary progressive and progressive-relapsing multiple sclerosis were all included among the disease courses. Findings of the study overall: Versus controls, multiple sclerosis patients showed significantly lower diversity (normalized Chao1). Those samples that were prepared in the same batch co-clustered strongly by F measure.

Unique molecular identifiers tagged the TCR beta cDNA libraries. TCRdb ran MiXCR on the PCR reads and lists one entry per CDR3 protein. Counted here are approximately 570,000 distinct CDR3 sequences, 44% occurring once; the ten biggest clones make up approximately 1.7%. On this clonotype itself: What it recognizes is unknown.

The receptor was derived from a girl aged 5-17 years with multiple sclerosis. Sequencing was performed on blood.

The CDR3 DNA reads TGTGCCAGCAGCCGGTTTGAGGGGCCGCCGGACCAAGAGACCCAGTACTTC. Translation gives CASSRFEGPPDQETQYF. The genes are TRBV14 and TRBJ2-5; either TRBD1 or TRBD2 may fit D (5 bases each). Trimming removed 4 bases at V and 0 bases at J, with 18 bases between. Looked up from germline, CDR1 is SGHDN and CDR2 is FVKESK. This CDR3 contains 17 residues.